This record covers a single TCR beta chain. Antigen specificity is unknown. Some clones are missing from TCRdb's copy, which holds only in-frame ones; the method was immunoSEQ multiplex PCR. The sample holds roughly 320,000 clones; 87% are singletons and the top ten take roughly 3.1%. The data were taken from a study of Ad26.COV2.S vaccination and SARS-CoV-2 variants. Broader study findings: Substantial post-vaccination breadth of spike-specific CD8+ and CD4+ T cell responses was reported. Among vaccine recipients, spike-specific TCR breadth exceeded that of placebo recipients.

Germline V gene data show CDR1 as SGHTA and CDR2 as FQGTGA. The CDR3 is 15 amino acids. Trimming stripped 0 bases from V and 5 bases from J, with 13 bases between. Documented treatment: around 19 received Ad26.COV2.S at low or high dose, single or two shots; roughly 5 received placebo; per-sample allocation not given. Sampling was performed 63 days after the first vaccine or placebo injection. Recruitment in Boston yielded a donor of adult age, 18-55 years. What was given as vaccine was an Ad26 vector encoding Wuhan-strain SARS-CoV-2 spike. This specimen was peripheral blood, taken in a trial of Ad26.COV2.S vaccine versus placebo. J is TRBJ2-5 and V is TRBV7-3, with D possibly matching TRBD2 (6 bases). This clonotype originated in a person aged 18 to 59 who received the Ad26.COV2.S COVID-19 vaccine or a placebo. CDR3 protein: CASSLTSAAGETQYF. The DNA for the CDR3 is TGTGCCAGCAGCTTAACTAGCGCGGCGGGGGAGACCCAGTACTTC. The complete variable domain, with remaining parts taken from reference TRBV7-3 and TRBJ2-5, reads GAGVSQTPSNKVTEKGKYVELRCDPISGHTALYWYRQSLGQGPEFLIYFQGTGAADDSGLPNDRFFAVRPEGSVSTLKIQRTERGDSAVYLCASSLTSAAGETQYFGPGTRLLVL.